This T cell receptor beta chain was identified in a study of memory CD4+ T cells and cytomegalovirus serostatus (dated by TCRdb to about 2019). Looking at the study overall: A total of around 35 healthy Belgian adults, of whom 9 were CMV seropositive and about 24 were CMV seronegative, were included in the cohort. CD4+ memory TCRbeta repertoires of a Belgian cohort with known cytomegalovirus serostatus were sequenced in order to replicate a published TCR-based CMV serostatus classifier. Results and caveats for the whole study, not just this receptor: Among the 160 or so previously reported CMV-associated TCRbeta sequences, 67 showed up in the CD4+ memory repertoires, with each one found in between one and five individuals. For CMV serostatus prediction, a median bootstrapped AUC of 0.95 was reached with the original framework, and a median bootstrapped AUC of roughly 0.9 was reached with a US-trained random forest. Only CD4+CD45RO+ memory cells were sequenced, unlike the original study, which covered naive and memory CD4+ and CD8+ populations. The results were read as suggesting that the CMV-associated TCR signature is, for the most part, present in the CD4+ memory repertoire. On the Belgian cohort, the classifier built on the original framework reached a median bootstrapped AUC of approximately 0.95, with a 95% CI of 0.76-1.00.

As for this clone: The clone's antigen remains unknown. Base qualities are not recorded, but no much larger clone differs from it by a single base.

Single viable CD3+CD4+CD8-CD45RO+ cells were sorted as memory CD4+ T cells on a FACSAria II. CMV serostatus was assessed using a Roche Elecsys assay, by which serum IgG against CMV pp150, pp28, p38 and p52 was detected. Following thawing, total CD4+ T cells were enriched through positive selection using CD4 magnetic microbeads. The samples came from a different study that was designed specifically to examine the CD4+ T cell memory repertoire. Following standard operating procedures, peripheral blood mononuclear cells were isolated and cryopreserved, while serum was kept at -80 degrees C. The staining relied on CD3-PerCP (BW264/56), CD4-APC (RPA-T4), CD45RO-PE (UCHT1) and CD8-Pacific Orange (3B5) antibodies, and Sytox blue was used to exclude non-viable cells. The germline V gene gives CDR1 as MNHEY and CDR2 as SVGAGI. The junction shows trimming of 0 bases on V and 5 bases on J, plus 7 bases between the germline ends. Inclusive of the bounding cysteine and phenylalanine, the CDR3 is 13 residues long. Kept here is only the CDR3 DNA, which spans 39 bases and is read in frame from base 1.

The Quick-DNA Microprep Kit was used to extract genomic DNA from the sorted cells. Amplification of TCRbeta DNA was done with the immunoSEQ hsTCRbeta kit, following the protocol from the manufacturer. TCRbeta libraries were sequenced on an Illumina MiSeq instrument. The original pipeline was this. Once out-of-frame sequences had been removed, a few million distinct TCRbeta sequences were left, which works out to an average of around 67,000 per individual. Each individual was scored using the number of 164 previously reported CMV-associated TCRbeta sequences that the individual carried and the total number of productive distinct TCRbeta sequences. A beta-binomial model was reimplemented in Python, and random forests from scikit-learn, run with default parameters, were trained on data from the US cohort. Classifier performance on the Belgian cohort was summarized as median AUC with percentile confidence intervals calculated over 10,000 bootstrap iterations. The table comes from immuneACCESS by way of TCRdb, which keeps in-frame sequences with V and J called. Part of the clones is missing from these tables; in studies checked, under half for an unresolved V gene and the rest for unknown reasons. V, J and clone size are those of that table, while D and trimming were read from the DNA. The sample table lists approximately 53,000 clones, roughly four fifths of them with a count of one. About 0.6% of the sample lies in the top ten.

The chain employs TRBV6-5 and TRBJ1-1; no D gene call is confident. Material: memory CD4+ T cells from blood. This clonotype originated in an adult in good health and CMV-seronegative. The DNA sequence reads TGTGCCAGCAGTTACTCGCGCGAAACTGAAGCTTTCTTT. The translation is CASSYSRETEAFF.